The source of this T cell receptor beta chain is a study of blood T cell repertoires in COVID-19. Study at large: Acute-phase and convalescent COVID-19 samples originated in the United States, Italy and Spain.

V lost 5 bases and J lost 2, with 10 bases in between. This CDR3 comprises 14 residues. In germline, CDR1 is KGHSH, CDR2 LQKENI. The protocol was immunoSEQ multiplex PCR, while the TCRdb copy is restricted to in-frame clones and leaves out a portion. The data contain 200,000 to 250,000 clones, around four fifths of them singletons. V and J are TRBV18 and TRBJ1-5; no reliable D call. The sequenced sample consisted of peripheral blood. The sequence derives from an elderly woman with active or convalescent COVID-19. CDR3 residues: CASSEGGGNQPQHF. CDR3 DNA: TGTGCCAGCTCAGAGGGTGGGGGCAATCAGCCCCAGCATTTT.